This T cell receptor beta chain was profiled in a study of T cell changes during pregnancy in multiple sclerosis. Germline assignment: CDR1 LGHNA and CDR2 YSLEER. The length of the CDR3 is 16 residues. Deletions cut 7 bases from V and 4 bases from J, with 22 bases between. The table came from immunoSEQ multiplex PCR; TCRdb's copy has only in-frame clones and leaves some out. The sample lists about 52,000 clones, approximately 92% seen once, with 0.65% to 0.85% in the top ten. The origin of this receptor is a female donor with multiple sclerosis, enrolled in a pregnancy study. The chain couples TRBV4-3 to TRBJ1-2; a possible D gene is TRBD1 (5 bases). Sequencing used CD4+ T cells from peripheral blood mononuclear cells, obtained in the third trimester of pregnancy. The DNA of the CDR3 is TGCGCCAGCAAGGGTTCCGAAAGGGGTCAAGGCTATGGCTACACCTTC. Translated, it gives CASKGSERGQGYGYTF.